This T cell receptor (beta chain) was profiled in a study of shared clonotypes between healthy human individuals. Overall study context: Per-donor plates numbered three CD4 naive, three CD4 memory, two CD8 naive and one CD8 memory.

Terminally differentiated effector memory CD45RA+ cells were excluded from the naive CD8 cells, which were CD45RO-negative and positively selected for CCR7. V lost 5 bases and J lost 7, with 14 bases in between. Germline CDR1 and CDR2: PRHDT and FYEKMQ (reference sequence). The CDR3 covers 14 residues. The data were produced by immunoSEQ multiplex PCR, yet TCRdb's version contains in-frame clones alone and is incomplete. This table has roughly 770,000 clones, about 96% appearing once. J is TRBJ2-2 and V is TRBV13, with TRBD1 as a possible D gene (6 bases). Sequenced input: naive CD8+ T cells sorted from blood. This TCR derives from a man aged 25 to 40 in good health. The CDR3 coding sequence is TGTGCCAGCAGCGTCGAACAGGGCTACGGGGAGCTGTTTTTT. Translation gives CASSVEQGYGELFF.